This T cell receptor beta chain was identified during a study of somatic mutations in cytotoxic T cells in rheumatoid arthritis. Study context: Using a FACSAria II or Sony SH800, a portion of the V beta antibody-stained T-cell populations were flow-sorted at nearly 100% purity, and among those populations were V beta1+ cells that were then sequenced for TCRB.

Study-level findings and limits: A largest CD8+ clone above 20% of CD8+ cells occurred in 8 of 65 patients. The clonality of CD8+ T cells was not significantly different between rheumatoid arthritis patients and age-matched healthy controls.

Positive selection with magnetic beads achieved the isolation of CD4+ and CD8+ cells, followed by a flow cytometry check of purity. This CDR3 region has 15 residues. The V gene's germline CDR1 is MRHNA and CDR2 SNTAGT. Deletions cut 0 bases from V and 3 bases from J, with 9 bases between. A note on this clone: What it binds is not known.

Clones were sequenced by immunoSEQ multiplex PCR, and TCRdb holds only the in-frame ones, with some missing. The data contain tens of thousands of clones, 85% to 90% of them seen just once; the ten biggest clones take up about a tenth. The sequencing sample was made of CD8+ T cells sorted from blood. This TCR came from an adult with rheumatoid arthritis. J is TRBJ2-1 and V is TRBV6-4; weak D call: TRBD2 (6 bases). The CDR3 DNA follows: TGTGCCAGCAGTGACTCTCGCGGGATCTACAATGAGCAGTTCTTC. Translation gives CASSDSRGIYNEQFF.